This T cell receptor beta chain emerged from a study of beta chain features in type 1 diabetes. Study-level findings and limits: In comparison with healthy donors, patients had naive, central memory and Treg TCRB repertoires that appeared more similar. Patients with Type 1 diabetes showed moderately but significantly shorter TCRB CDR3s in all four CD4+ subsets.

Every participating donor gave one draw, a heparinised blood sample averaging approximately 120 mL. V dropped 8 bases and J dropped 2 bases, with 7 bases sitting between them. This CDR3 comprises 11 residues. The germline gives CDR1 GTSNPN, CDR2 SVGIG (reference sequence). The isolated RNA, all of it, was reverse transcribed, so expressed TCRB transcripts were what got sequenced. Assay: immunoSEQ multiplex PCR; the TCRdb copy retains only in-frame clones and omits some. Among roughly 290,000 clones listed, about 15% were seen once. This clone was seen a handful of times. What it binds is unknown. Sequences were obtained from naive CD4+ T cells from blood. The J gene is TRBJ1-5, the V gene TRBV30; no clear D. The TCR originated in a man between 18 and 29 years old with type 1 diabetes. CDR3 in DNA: TGTGCCCTGGGAGGCAATCAGCCCCAGCATTTT. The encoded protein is CALGGNQPQHF.